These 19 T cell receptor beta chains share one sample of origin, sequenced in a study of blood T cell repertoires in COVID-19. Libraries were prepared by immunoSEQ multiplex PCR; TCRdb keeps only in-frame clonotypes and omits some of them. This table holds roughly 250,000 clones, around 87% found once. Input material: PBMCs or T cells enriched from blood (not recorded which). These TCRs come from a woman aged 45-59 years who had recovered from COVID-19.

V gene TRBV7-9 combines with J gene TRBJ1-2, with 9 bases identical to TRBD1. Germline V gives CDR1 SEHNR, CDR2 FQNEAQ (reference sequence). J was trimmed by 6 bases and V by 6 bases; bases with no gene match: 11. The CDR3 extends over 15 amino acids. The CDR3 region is CASSYSGTGLNGYTF. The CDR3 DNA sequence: TGTGCCAGCAGTTACTCCGGGACAGGGTTAAATGGCTACACCTTC. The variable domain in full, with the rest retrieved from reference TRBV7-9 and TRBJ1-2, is DTGVSQNPRHKITKRGQNVTFRCDPISEHNRLYWYRQTLGQGPEFLTYFQNEAQLEKSRLLSDRFSAERPKGSFSTLEIQRTEQGDSAMYLCASSYSGTGLNGYTFGSGTRLTVV.

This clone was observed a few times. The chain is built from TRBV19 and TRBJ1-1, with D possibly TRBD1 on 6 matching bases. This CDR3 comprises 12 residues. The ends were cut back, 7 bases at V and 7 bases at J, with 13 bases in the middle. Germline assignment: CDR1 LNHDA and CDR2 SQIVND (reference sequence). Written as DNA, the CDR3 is TGTGCCAGTACCTCGGACAGACATGAAGCTTTCTTT. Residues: CASTSDRHEAFF.

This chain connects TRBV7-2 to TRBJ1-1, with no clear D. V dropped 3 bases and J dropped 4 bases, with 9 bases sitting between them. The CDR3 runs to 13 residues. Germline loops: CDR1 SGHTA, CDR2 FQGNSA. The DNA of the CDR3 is TGTGCCAGCAGCTTGGGCATGGGCACTGAAGCTTTCTTT. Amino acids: CASSLGMGTEAFF. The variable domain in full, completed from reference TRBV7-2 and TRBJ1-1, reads GAGVSQSPSNKVTEKGKDVELRCDPISGHTALYWYRQSLGQGLEFLIYFQGNSAPDKSGLPSDRFSAERTGGSVSTLTIQRTQQEDSAVYLCASSLGMGTEAFFGQGTRLTVV.

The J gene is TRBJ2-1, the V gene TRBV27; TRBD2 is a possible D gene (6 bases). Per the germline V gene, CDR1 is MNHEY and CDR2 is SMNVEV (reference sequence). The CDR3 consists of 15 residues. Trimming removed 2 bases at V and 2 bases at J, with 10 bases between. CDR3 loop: CASSLEEGPYNEQFF. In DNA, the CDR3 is TGTGCCAGCAGTTTAGAGGAGGGCCCCTACAATGAGCAGTTCTTC.

The CDR3 nucleotides are TGTGCCAGCACTGTAAGGGGGTGGAATTCACCCCTCCACTTT. Its protein product is CASTVRGWNSPLHF. J is TRBJ1-6 and V is TRBV6-5, with D maybe TRBD1 (6 bases). Trimming removed 7 bases at V and 7 bases at J, with 14 bases between. The V gene's germline CDR1 is MNHEY and CDR2 SVGAGI. This CDR3 region has 14 residues.

CDR3 in amino acids: CASRLASGFSEQFF. DNA of the CDR3: TGTGCCAGCAGACTAGCCTCAGGGTTTAGTGAGCAGTTCTTC. The chain uses TRBV7-2 and TRBJ2-1; D is possibly TRBD2 (6 bases). Germline CDR1 SGHTA, CDR2 FQGNSA. V lost 6 bases, J lost 9 bases, and 18 bases lay in between. The CDR3 is made up of 14 amino acids.

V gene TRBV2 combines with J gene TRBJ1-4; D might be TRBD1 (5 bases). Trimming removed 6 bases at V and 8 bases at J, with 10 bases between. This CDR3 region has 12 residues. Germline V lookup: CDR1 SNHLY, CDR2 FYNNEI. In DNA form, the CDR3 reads TGTGCCAGCAGGCTGACAGCCGAAAAACTGTTTTTT. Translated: CASRLTAEKLFF.

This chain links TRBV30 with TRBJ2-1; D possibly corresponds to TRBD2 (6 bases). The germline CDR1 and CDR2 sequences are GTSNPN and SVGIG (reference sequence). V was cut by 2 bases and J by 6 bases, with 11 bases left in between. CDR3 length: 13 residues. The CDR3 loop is CAWSTTSPNEQFF. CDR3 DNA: TGTGCCTGGAGTACGACTAGTCCCAATGAGCAGTTCTTC.

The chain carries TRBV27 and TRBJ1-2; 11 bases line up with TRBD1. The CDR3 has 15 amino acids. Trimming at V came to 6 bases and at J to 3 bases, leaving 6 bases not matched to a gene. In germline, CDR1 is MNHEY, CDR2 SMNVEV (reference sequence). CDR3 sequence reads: CASRIGQGAHYGYTF. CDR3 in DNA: TGTGCCAGCAGGATAGGACAGGGGGCCCACTATGGCTACACCTTC.

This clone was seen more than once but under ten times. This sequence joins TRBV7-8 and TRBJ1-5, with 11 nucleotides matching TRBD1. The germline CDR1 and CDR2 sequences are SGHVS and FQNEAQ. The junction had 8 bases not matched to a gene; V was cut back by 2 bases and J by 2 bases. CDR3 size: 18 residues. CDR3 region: CASSLWGQGEVGNQPQHF. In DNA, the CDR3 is TGTGCCAGCAGCTTATGGGGACAGGGGGAAGTTGGCAATCAGCCCCAGCATTTT.

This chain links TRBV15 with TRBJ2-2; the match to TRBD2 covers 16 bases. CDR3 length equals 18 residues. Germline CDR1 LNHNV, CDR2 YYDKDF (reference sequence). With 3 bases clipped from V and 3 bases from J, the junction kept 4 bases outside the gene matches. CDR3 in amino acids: CATSRGLAGGPYTGELFF. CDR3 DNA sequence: TGTGCCACCAGCAGGGGACTAGCGGGAGGGCCTTACACCGGGGAGCTGTTTTTT.

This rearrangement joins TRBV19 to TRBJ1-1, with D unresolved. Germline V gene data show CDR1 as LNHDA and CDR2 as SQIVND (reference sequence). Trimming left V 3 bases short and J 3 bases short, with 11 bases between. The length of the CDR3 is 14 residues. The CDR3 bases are TGTGCCAGTAGTATGGCTCGAAGTCACACTGAAGCTTTCTTT. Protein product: CASSMARSHTEAFF.

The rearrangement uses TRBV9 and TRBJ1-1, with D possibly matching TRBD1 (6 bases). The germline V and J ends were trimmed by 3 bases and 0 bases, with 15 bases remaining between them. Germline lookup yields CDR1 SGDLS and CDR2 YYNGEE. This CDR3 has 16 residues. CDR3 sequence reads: CASSAQPGGLNTEAFF. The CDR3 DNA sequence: TGTGCCAGCAGCGCCCAGCCGGGGGGCTTGAACACTGAAGCTTTCTTT.

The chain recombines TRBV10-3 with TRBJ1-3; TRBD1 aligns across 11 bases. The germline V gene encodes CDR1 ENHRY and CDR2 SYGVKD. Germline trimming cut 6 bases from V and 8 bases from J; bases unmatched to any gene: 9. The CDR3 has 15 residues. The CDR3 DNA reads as TGTGCCATCAGCAAACAGGACAGGGGGCTTGACACCATATATTTT. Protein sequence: CAISKQDRGLDTIYF.

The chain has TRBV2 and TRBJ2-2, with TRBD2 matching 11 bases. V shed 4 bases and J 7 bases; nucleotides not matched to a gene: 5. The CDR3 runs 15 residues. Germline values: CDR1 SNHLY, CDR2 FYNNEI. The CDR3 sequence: CASSGASGRHGELFF. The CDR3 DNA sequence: TGTGCCAGCAGTGGGGCTAGCGGGAGGCACGGGGAGCTGTTTTTT.

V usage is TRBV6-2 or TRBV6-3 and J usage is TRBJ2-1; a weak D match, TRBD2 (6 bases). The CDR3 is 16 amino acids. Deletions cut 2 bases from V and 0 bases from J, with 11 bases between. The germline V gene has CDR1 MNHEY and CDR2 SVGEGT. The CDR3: CASSYGAGSSYNEQFF. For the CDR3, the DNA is TGTGCCAGCAGTTACGGCGCGGGAAGCTCCTACAATGAGCAGTTCTTC.

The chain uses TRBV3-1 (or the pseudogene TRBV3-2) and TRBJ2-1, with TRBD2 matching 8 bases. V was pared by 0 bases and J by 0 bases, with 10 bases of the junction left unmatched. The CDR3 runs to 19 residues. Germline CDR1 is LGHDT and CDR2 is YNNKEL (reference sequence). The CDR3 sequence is CASSQELAAPPSSYNEQFF. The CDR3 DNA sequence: TGTGCCAGCAGCCAAGAACTAGCGGCACCCCCGAGCTCCTACAATGAGCAGTTCTTC.

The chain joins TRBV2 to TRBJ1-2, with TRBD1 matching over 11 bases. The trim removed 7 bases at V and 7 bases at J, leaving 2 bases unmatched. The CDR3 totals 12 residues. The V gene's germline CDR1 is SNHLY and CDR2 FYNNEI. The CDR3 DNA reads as TGTGCCAGCAAGGGGACAGGGGGTGGCTACACCTTC. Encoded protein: CASKGTGGGYTF.

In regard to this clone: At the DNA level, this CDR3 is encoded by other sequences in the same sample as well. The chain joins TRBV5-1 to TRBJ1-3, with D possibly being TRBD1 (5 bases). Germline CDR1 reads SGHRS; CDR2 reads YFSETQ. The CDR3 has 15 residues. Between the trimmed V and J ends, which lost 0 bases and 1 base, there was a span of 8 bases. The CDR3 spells CASSLDRSSGNTIYF. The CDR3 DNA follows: TGCGCCAGCAGCTTGGACAGGTCTTCTGGAAACACCATATATTTT.